The 32 T cell receptor beta chains below all came from one sample that was sequenced in a study of T-cell reconstitution after alpha-beta-depleted transplantation in children (dated by TCRdb to about 2016). Preparation of the library involved PCR. TCRdb lists the instrument as Illumina HiSeq 2500. Molecular barcoding was employed in the preparation of TCR libraries, with unique molecular identifiers being used to normalize TCRbeta repertoire quantification. TCRdb reprocessing: public reads trimmed at Q25 with fastp, clones called with MiXCR, in-frame beta chains kept. Rows are combined by CDR3 protein, so each entry shows the most common genes and DNA. In this sample the table shows about 420,000 distinct CDR3 sequences, about a sixth of which occur a single time. Around 30% of the sample belongs to the ten largest clones. The sample's treatment or condition label, in plain terms: allogeneic hematopoietic cell transplantation with graft depleted of TCRalphabeta T cells and CD19 B cells.

The specimen comprised PBMCs, mostly from graft donor cells, sampled 360 days after TCRalphabeta/CD19-depleted stem cell transplant. These receptors were collected from a boy younger than two who had a stem cell transplant for Wiskott-Aldrich syndrome, so the T cells may come from the graft donor.

This clonotype was detected a few times. V gene TRBV4-1 combines with J gene TRBJ2-7; D not resolved. Germline V gives CDR1 MGHRA, CDR2 YSYEKL. This CDR3 spans 15 amino acids. V lost 2 bases to trimming and J lost 4 bases, with 15 bases between them. The CDR3 DNA reads as TGCGCCAGCAGCCAAAGACAAACGGGCCTTTACGAGCAGTACTTC. Protein sequence: CASSQRQTGLYEQYF.

The V call is TRBV19, the J call TRBJ2-4; D may be TRBD1 or TRBD2 (5 bases each). With 8 bases removed from V and 0 bases from J, the gap between germline ends came to 23 bases. Germline lookup yields CDR1 LNHDA and CDR2 SQIVND (reference sequence). This CDR3 has 18 amino acids. DNA of the CDR3: TGTGCCAGTCGCCCGGGGCAGAGGGGCGAAGTAGCCAAAAACATTCAGTACTTC. This translates into CASRPGQRGEVAKNIQYF.

This clonotype showed up just a few times. The chain is built from TRBV2 and TRBJ2-2, with D maybe TRBD1 (5 bases). Germline V gene sequence: CDR1 SNHLY, CDR2 FYNNEI. The length of the CDR3 is 16 residues. Trimming took 2 bases from V and 7 from J, leaving 17 bases between them. Here the CDR3 reads CASSESVGREVGELFF. CDR3 nucleotide sequence: TGTGCCAGCAGTGAAAGCGTGGGCAGGGAAGTCGGGGAGCTGTTTTTT.

This clonotype appeared a few times. The J gene is TRBJ2-1, the V gene TRBV6-2 or TRBV6-3; maybe TRBD2 (5 bases). CDR1 and CDR2 (germline): MNHEY, SVGEGT. CDR3 length: 16 amino acids. V was shortened by 6 bases and J by 6 bases, with 21 bases between the two germline ends. DNA of the CDR3: TGTGCCAGCAGCGACTATCTCGGAGTTTTATTCAATGAGCAGTTCTTC. Its translation: CASSDYLGVLFNEQFF.

This clonotype was counted a few times. This CDR3 is CASSRQREGPYEQYF. In nucleotides, the CDR3 is TGCGCCAGCAGCCGACAGCGGGAGGGCCCATACGAGCAGTACTTC. The chain recombines TRBV4-3 with TRBJ2-7, with 10 bases identical to TRBD2. CDR3 length equals 15 residues. Germline loops: CDR1 LGHNA, CDR2 YSLEER. J was trimmed by 4 bases and V by 4 bases; bases with no gene match: 7.

This clonotype appeared a few times. This CDR3 reads CASSLFIRQGGSYEQYF. CDR3 DNA: TGTGCCAGCAGTTTATTCATCCGACAGGGGGGTTCCTACGAGCAGTACTTC. The genes are TRBV28 and TRBJ2-7, with TRBD1 matching 9 bases. The CDR3 spans 17 residues. Germline V gene data show CDR1 as MDHEN and CDR2 as SYDVKM. With V trimmed by 1 base and J by 1 base, 8 bases remained unmatched.

This clonotype was seen at least ten times. The J gene is TRBJ2-7, the V gene TRBV6-2 or TRBV6-3; D gene unclear. Trimming removed 6 bases from V and 3 bases from J, with 6 bases in between. The germline V gene has CDR1 MNHEY and CDR2 SVGEGT. The CDR3 sequence is 11 residues long. The CDR3 DNA is TGTGCCAGCAGCCAACGCTACGAGCAGTACTTC. This encodes CASSQRYEQYF.

Only a few counts were recorded for this clonotype. The gene calls are TRBV4-1 and TRBJ2-2, with TRBD1 matching over 8 bases. V shed 1 base, J shed 1 base, and the junction held 2 bases outside the gene matches. The CDR3 contains 16 residues. Germline V gene sequence: CDR1 MGHRA, CDR2 YSYEKL. CDR3 coding DNA: TGCGCCAGCAGCCAAGGTGGGACAGGGAACACCGGGGAGCTGTTTTTT. Amino acids: CASSQGGTGNTGELFF.

This clonotype appeared a few times. The chain recombines TRBV16 with TRBJ1-2; D is ambiguous. Trimming shortened V by 3 bases and J by 2 bases, and 10 bases separated the two germline ends. Germline CDR1 and CDR2: KGHSY and FQNENV. The CDR3 sequence is 14 residues long. DNA of the CDR3: TGTGCCAGCAGCCACAGCACACCCAACTATGGCTACACCTTC. Translated: CASSHSTPNYGYTF.

This clonotype has just a few counts. The rearrangement uses TRBV29-1 and TRBJ1-4, with D tentatively TRBD1 (6 bases). The germline V gene encodes CDR1 SQVTM and CDR2 ANQGSEA. The CDR3 totals 12 residues. The ends were cut back, 5 bases at V and 6 bases at J, with 10 bases in the middle. DNA for the CDR3: TGCAGCGTTCGGTGGGGGCATGAAAAACTGTTTTTT. This sequence encodes CSVRWGHEKLFF.

This clonotype was counted between two and nine times. Here the CDR3 reads CASTPSRFPYEQYF. For the CDR3, the DNA is TGTGCCAGTACCCCTAGCAGGTTCCCCTACGAGCAGTACTTC. The chain employs TRBV19 and TRBJ2-7, with a weak D call TRBD2 (5 bases). There are 14 residues in the CDR3. V lost 7 bases to trimming and J lost 2 bases, with 15 bases between them. Germline lookup yields CDR1 LNHDA and CDR2 SQIVND (reference sequence).

This clonotype was seen a handful of times. In DNA form, the CDR3 reads TGTGCCAGCAGCTTAGCTGGGACTAGCGGGGTCCAAGTCTACGAGCAGTACTTC. Protein: CASSLAGTSGVQVYEQYF. The V call is TRBV7-6, the J call TRBJ2-7; TRBD2 aligns across 13 bases. CDR3 length: 18 residues. V was pared by 0 bases and J by 3 bases, with 8 bases of the junction left unmatched. CDR1 and CDR2 from the germline V gene are SGHVS and FNYEAQ.

V and J are TRBV29-1 and TRBJ2-3, with a possible D match to TRBD1 (6 bases). The CDR3 totals 15 residues. The V end lost 4 bases, the J end lost 1 base, and 15 bases lay between the germline ends. Germline V CDR1 and CDR2: SQVTM, ANQGSEA. The CDR3 loop reads CSVVTGKRGTDTQYF. CDR3 DNA sequence: TGCAGCGTTGTCACAGGGAAGAGGGGCACAGATACGCAGTATTTT.

The V gene is TRBV7-2, the J gene TRBJ1-3, with D maybe TRBD1 (5 bases). Trimming took off 5 bases at V and 2 bases at J, with 7 bases between the two ends. Germline values: CDR1 SGHTA, CDR2 FQGNSA. The CDR3 length is 13 residues. The CDR3 reads CASSARAGNTIYF. As DNA, the CDR3 is TGTGCCAGCAGCGCCAGGGCTGGAAACACCATATATTTT. Full variable domain (outside the CDR3, taken from reference TRBV7-2 and TRBJ1-3): GAGVSQSPSNKVTEKGKDVELRCDPISGHTALYWYRQSLGQGLEFLIYFQGNSAPDKSGLPSDRFSAERTGGSVSTLTIQRTQQEDSAVYLCASSARAGNTIYFGEGSWLTVV.

This clonotype has just a few counts. The chain links TRBV12-3 or TRBV12-4 to TRBJ2-3, with TRBD1 matching 7 bases. Losses at the gene ends were 5 bases for V and 1 base for J; bases not matched to a gene: 12. The CDR3 is 17 residues long. In nucleotides, the CDR3 is TGTGCCAGCAGTACCCGACAGGGAACTTACGGCACAGATACGCAGTATTTT. Its translation: CASSTRQGTYGTDTQYF.

In its sample, this clonotype was seen a few times. The chain recombines TRBV11-1 with TRBJ2-1; 12 bases map to TRBD2. CDR3 length equals 18 residues. The ends lost 5 bases at V and 9 bases at J; junction bases unmatched: 17. Germline V gene sequence: CDR1 SGHAT, CDR2 FQDESV (reference sequence). This CDR3 reads CASSPTGKGLAGRSEQFF. CDR3 bases: TGTGCCAGCAGCCCGACAGGGAAAGGACTAGCGGGGAGAAGTGAGCAGTTCTTC.

This rearrangement joins TRBV10-3 to TRBJ2-7; 10 bases map to TRBD2. CDR3 length: 15 residues. From germline, CDR1 is ENHRY and CDR2 SYGVKD. V shed 4 bases, J shed 2 bases, and the junction held 5 bases outside the gene matches. Here the CDR3 DNA reads TGTGCCATCAGTGGCAAGCGGGAGGGCACCTACGAGCAGTACTTC. It is translated as CAISGKREGTYEQYF.

This clonotype was found a few times. This chain uses TRBV3-1 with TRBJ2-5; 9 bases align to TRBD1. V was clipped by 4 bases and J by 5 bases; unmatched bases: 8. CDR1 is LGHDT, CDR2 YNNKEL, per germline (reference sequence). The CDR3 is made up of 15 amino acids. The CDR3 spells CASSLTGGEGETQYF. The CDR3 DNA reads TGTGCCAGCAGCCTAACAGGGGGCGAGGGGGAGACCCAGTACTTC.

CDR3 sequence reads: CASSQRGIGGSYGYTF. CDR3 sequence (DNA): TGCGCCAGCAGCCAAAGGGGCATAGGGGGTAGCTATGGCTACACCTTC. This chain joins TRBV4-3 and TRBJ1-2; D possibly corresponds to TRBD1 (6 bases). Germline values: CDR1 LGHNA, CDR2 YSLEER. This CDR3 is built from 16 residues. Trimming took off 2 bases at V and 4 bases at J, with 17 bases between the two ends.

This sequence joins TRBV10-3 and TRBJ2-3; unclear D gene. Germline CDR1 is ENHRY and CDR2 is SYGVKD. With 4 bases removed from V and 3 bases from J, the gap between germline ends came to 8 bases. The CDR3 has 13 residues. This CDR3 is CAISGARTDTQYF. The CDR3 DNA is TGTGCCATCAGTGGTGCGAGGACAGATACGCAGTATTTT.

The chain is built from TRBV14 and TRBJ2-3; maybe TRBD2 (6 bases). Trimming pared 6 bases from V and 1 base from J, leaving 17 bases between. This CDR3 is built from 16 residues. CDR1 is SGHDN and CDR2 is FVKESK in the germline V gene. CDR3 protein: CASSRTRGTRTDTQYF. In nucleotides, the CDR3 is TGTGCCAGCAGTCGGACCCGGGGGACTCGCACAGATACGCAGTATTTT.

The chain is built from TRBV29-1 and TRBJ2-1, with a possible D match to TRBD2 (5 bases). V dropped 4 bases and J dropped 9 bases, with 19 bases sitting between them. Germline CDR1 is SQVTM and CDR2 is ANQGSEA. The length of the CDR3 is 14 residues. CDR3 DNA: TGCAGCGTTGGTTTACGGTTTACTAGTCGTGAGCAGTTCTTC. Its protein is CSVGLRFTSREQFF.

This clonotype was picked up a small number of times. The rearrangement links TRBV10-3 to TRBJ2-1, with TRBD2 identical over 8 bases. V was clipped by 7 bases and J by 9 bases; unmatched bases: 14. In germline, CDR1 is ENHRY, CDR2 SYGVKD. CDR3 length: 15 amino acids. The CDR3 spells CAIKRTSGSSGEQFF. For the CDR3, the DNA is TGTGCCATCAAAAGAACTAGCGGATCTTCCGGTGAGCAGTTCTTC.

This clonotype occurred a few times. V is TRBV5-1 and J is TRBJ1-2; 8 bases are shared with TRBD1. This CDR3 region has 16 residues. Germline V gene lookup returns CDR1 SGHRS and CDR2 YFSETQ. V was pared by 3 bases and J by 4 bases, with 11 bases of the junction left unmatched. The DNA for the CDR3 is TGCGCCAGCAGCTGCGTCCCGGGACAGGACTTCTATGGCTACACCTTC. As protein: CASSCVPGQDFYGYTF.

The genes are TRBV18 and TRBJ2-1; TRBD2 agrees at 8 bases. Germline V gene lookup returns CDR1 KGHSH and CDR2 LQKENI. This CDR3 is built from 19 residues. Trimming at V came to 2 bases and at J to 7 bases, leaving 19 bases not matched to a gene. DNA for the CDR3: TGTGCCAGCTCACCAATACCGGGACTAGTATCTCGGTATGAAAATGAGCAGTTCTTC. Encoded protein: CASSPIPGLVSRYENEQFF.

This clonotype was detected only a few times. The chain joins TRBV29-1 to TRBJ2-1, with no clear D. Trimming took off 1 base at V and 3 bases at J, with 7 bases between the two ends. Germline V gene sequence: CDR1 SQVTM, CDR2 ANQGSEA. There are 13 residues in the CDR3. In DNA, the CDR3 is TGCAGCGTTGAAGGGCACTACTACAATGAGCAGTTCTTC. Protein: CSVEGHYYNEQFF.

This clonotype occurred many times. V usage is TRBV27 and J usage is TRBJ1-6; D uncertain. The CDR3 runs to 16 residues. V was shortened by 4 bases and J by 7 bases, with 17 bases between the two germline ends. Germline values: CDR1 MNHEY, CDR2 SMNVEV (reference sequence). The CDR3 DNA follows: TGTGCCAGCAGTTCTACCCCTAACGGGTTAAATTCACCCCTCCACTTT. It encodes CASSSTPNGLNSPLHF.

This clonotype was detected a few times. The chain couples TRBV7-9 to TRBJ2-7, with D perhaps matching TRBD1 (6 bases). CDR3 length: 13 residues. Trimming left V 4 bases short and J 3 bases short, with 10 bases between. Germline V gene data show CDR1 as SEHNR and CDR2 as FQNEAQ (reference sequence). The CDR3 DNA sequence: TGTGCCAGCAGCTCCCAGGACAGCTACGAGCAGTACTTC. The encoded protein is CASSSQDSYEQYF. Drawing the rest from reference TRBV7-9 and TRBJ2-7, the complete variable domain is DTGVSQNPRHKITKRGQNVTFRCDPISEHNRLYWYRQTLGQGPEFLTYFQNEAQLEKSRLLSDRFSAERPKGSFSTLEIQRTEQGDSAMYLCASSSQDSYEQYFGPGTRLTVT.

The rearrangement links TRBV25-1 to TRBJ2-7; tentative D call: TRBD1 (6 bases). Germline V gene sequence: CDR1 MGHDK, CDR2 SYGVNS. Trimming took off 4 bases at V and 6 bases at J, with 16 bases between the two ends. The CDR3 length is 14 residues. CDR3 loop: CASSGFPGVGEQYF. CDR3 nucleotides: TGTGCCAGCAGTGGATTCCCAGGGGTTGGCGAGCAGTACTTC.

The rearrangement links TRBV7-4 to TRBJ2-6; D remains unclear. The CDR3 sequence is 17 residues long. Germline values: CDR1 SGHVT, CDR2 SQSDAQ. Between the trimmed V and J ends, which lost 2 bases and 0 bases, there was a span of 11 bases. CDR3 in amino acids: CASSLLGSSSGANVLTF. CDR3 sequence (DNA): TGTGCCAGCAGCTTATTAGGATCTTCCTCTGGGGCCAACGTCCTGACTTTC.

In its sample, this clonotype was seen many times. This sequence joins TRBV7-2 and TRBJ2-1; the match to TRBD2 covers 9 bases. The germline CDR1 and CDR2 sequences are SGHTA and FQGNSA. The CDR3 length is 15 residues. V lost 1 base, J lost 9 bases, and 7 bases stayed unmatched. CDR3 protein: CASSLESSGKGEQFF. CDR3 nucleotide sequence: TGTGCCAGCAGCTTAGAGTCTAGCGGGAAGGGTGAGCAGTTCTTC.

Only a few counts were recorded for this clonotype. V gene TRBV12-3 or TRBV12-4 combines with J gene TRBJ1-6, with D perhaps TRBD1 (5 bases). The CDR3 is 16 amino acids. The ends were cut back, 5 bases at V and 7 bases at J, with 18 bases in the middle. DNA for the CDR3: TGTGCCAGCAGTCAGGTTGGGGCAGGTTTCAATTCACCCCTCCACTTT. Its protein product is CASSQVGAGFNSPLHF.